This T cell receptor (beta chain) emerged from a study of a mutant IDH1 vaccine in newly diagnosed glioma (dated by TCRdb to 2020 to 2022). About the investigation overall: Patients received eight vaccinations in weeks 1, 3, 5, 7, 11, 15, 19 and 23, corresponding to visits V03 through V10. Vaccination started 4-6 weeks after radiotherapy alone, or was given together with temozolomide cycles in the groups whose treatment included chemotherapy. Of the roughly 34 treated patients, about 62% were male and around 40% were female, and a mean age of approximately 40 years was recorded. Prior to enrollment, patients had been given standard therapy consisting of radiotherapy alone, temozolomide alone, or radiochemotherapy with temozolomide, with the combination given to most patients. Peripheral blood was collected at six visits: V03 (baseline), V05, V07, V10, V12 and V13. Longitudinal TCRB deep sequencing was performed for about two dozen treated patients wherever samples were available for exploratory analyses.

The time point label for this specimen denotes: week 23, last vaccination. Every vaccine dose consisted of 300 ug of a 20-mer mutant IDH1 peptide in Montanide, administered subcutaneously together with topical imiquimod. All donors had newly diagnosed IDH1-mutant astrocytomas of WHO grade 3 or 4 that showed loss of nuclear ATRX. The samples were drawn from NOA16, a multicentre, single-arm, open-label phase I trial in Germany that tested a mutant IDH1 peptide vaccine in humans for the first time. Genomic DNA for TCRB sequencing was extracted from EDTA blood using the DNeasy Blood and Tissue Kit. General findings and caveats noted by the study authors: Pseudoprogression appeared unrelated to alterations in the top peripheral T cell clonotypes detected by TCRB sequencing. Immune responses induced by the vaccine were seen in approximately 93% of patients across multiple MHC alleles. It was noted by the authors that analyses of patient blood samples could not be reproduced owing to sample limitations. Availability determined which PBMC samples were chosen for TCRB deep sequencing.

A note on this clone: Its antigen specificity is not known. No base quality values were provided; no much bigger clone lies one nucleotide off.

Libraries were prepared through the immunoSEQ multiplex PCR assay. Rearranged TCR beta chain sequences were amplified with the hsTCRB Kit following the manufacturer's protocol. An Illumina MiSeq was used to sequence the TCRB libraries. On the authors' methods: The proprietary platform of the kit vendor was used for demultiplexing, trimming and gene mapping. Held by TCRdb, this immuneACCESS table contains in-frame sequences only and omits some clones. Under half of the omission traces to an unresolved V gene where checked; the cause of the rest is unknown. Clonal size and the V and J genes are those of that table, whereas D and trimming came from the DNA. This sample comprises tens of thousands of clones, around four fifths of them detected only once. Approximately 5.3% of the sample goes to the ten largest clones. The clonotype was recovered from a man in his forties or fifties with glioma. The sample here was PBMCs, taken from a glioma patient whose treatment included an IDH1 peptide vaccine.

The sequenced DNA is TGTGCCAGAAGCTTGGTGGGACTAGCGGGGGGATCTAGCACAGATACGCAGTATTTT. Its product reads: CARSLVGLAGGSSTDTQYF. The chain uses TRBV5-3 and TRBJ2-3; a stretch of 15 junction bases matches TRBD2. TRBV5-3 is placed among ORFs of uncertain function. CDR3 length: 19 amino acids, cysteine to phenylalanine. The entry retains the CDR3 DNA only, 57 bases that are in frame from base 1. V trim: 0 bases; J trim: 0 bases; unmatched bases: 5.